This TCR beta chain is drawn from a study of blood T cells in healthy people across ages. For this clonotype: The antigen is not known.

Trimming pared 6 bases from V and 8 bases from J, leaving 11 bases between. This CDR3 region has 12 residues. CDR1 and CDR2 from the germline V gene are MNHEY and SVGAGI. Study-level results: Researchers report that TCR beta diversity correlated strongly with naive T cell percentage.

Each donor had approximately 10 milliliters of peripheral blood drawn. A J-beta primer mix and a sample-barcoded 5' primer were used in a second PCR of roughly 7 to 12 cycles. TCRdb passed the 5' RACE reads through MiXCR, listing each CDR3 protein once. The sample holds about 1,500,000 distinct CDR3 sequences, around 39% seen once. The V gene is TRBV6-5, the J gene TRBJ2-1; D remains unclear. The clonotype comes from a woman aged 18-29 years in good health. The material sequenced was blood. CDR3 residues: CASRDLGYEQFF. In nucleotides, the CDR3 is TGTGCCAGCAGAGACTTAGGTTATGAGCAGTTCTTC.